This TCR beta chain was identified in a study of memory CD4+ T cells and cytomegalovirus serostatus (dated by TCRdb to about 2019). In the study overall: A total of about 35 healthy Belgian adults, of whom 9 were CMV seropositive and approximately 24 were CMV seronegative, were included in the cohort. The study sequenced CD4+ memory TCRbeta repertoires of a Belgian cohort with known cytomegalovirus serostatus to replicate a published TCR-based CMV serostatus classifier. Overall study results and their limits: CMV serostatus prediction reached a median bootstrapped AUC of approximately 0.96 with the original framework and around 0.91 with a US-trained random forest. Results were interpreted as suggesting that the CMV-associated TCR signature is largely present in the CD4+ memory repertoire. The original-framework classifier achieved a median bootstrapped AUC of roughly 0.95 with a 95% CI of 0.76-1.00 on the Belgian cohort. Unlike the original study, which covered naive and memory CD4+ and CD8+ populations, the Belgian study sequenced only CD4+CD45RO+ memory cells. Among the 150 to 200 previously reported CMV-associated TCRbeta sequences, 67 showed up in the CD4+ memory repertoires, with each one found in between one and five individuals.

Single viable CD3+CD4+CD8-CD45RO+ cells were sorted as memory CD4+ T cells on a FACSAria II. To determine CMV serostatus, a Roche Elecsys assay was used that detects serum IgG against CMV pp150, pp28, p38 and p52. Following thawing, total CD4+ T cells were enriched through positive selection using CD4 magnetic microbeads. The samples came from a separate study whose specific focus was interrogating the CD4+ T cell memory repertoire. Following standard operating procedures, peripheral blood mononuclear cells were isolated and cryopreserved, while serum was kept at -80 degrees C. Staining used CD3-PerCP (BW264/56), CD4-APC (RPA-T4), CD45RO-PE (UCHT1) and CD8-Pacific Orange (3B5) antibodies, with Sytox blue excluding non-viable cells. Genomic DNA was extracted from sorted cells with the Quick-DNA Microprep Kit. Amplification of TCRbeta DNA was done with the immunoSEQ hsTCRbeta kit, following the protocol from the manufacturer. An Illumina MiSeq instrument was used to sequence the TCRbeta libraries. The paper's processing steps were these. Removing out-of-frame sequences left approximately 2,400,000 distinct TCRbeta sequences, an average of roughly 67,000 per individual. Two values were used to score each individual: the count of roughly 180 previously reported CMV-associated TCRbeta sequences and the total count of productive distinct TCRbeta sequences. A beta-binomial model was reimplemented in Python, and scikit-learn random forests with default parameters were trained on US cohort data. Classifier performance on the Belgian cohort was summarized as median AUC with percentile confidence intervals calculated over 10,000 bootstrap iterations. TCRdb mirrors the immuneACCESS table, restricted to in-frame sequences. Some clones are absent from its copies; in checked studies, under half trace to an unresolved V gene, and the reason for the others is unknown. V, J and clone size were drawn from that table, and D and trimming were deduced from the DNA. For this sample the table gives 60,000 to 70,000 clones, of which around 82% were detected only once. 0.53% of the sample lies in the top ten.

Looking up the germline V gene yields CDR1 MRHNA and CDR2 SNTAGT. A distance of 9 bases separates the germline ends of V and J, which lose 3 bases and 4 bases respectively. From its cysteine to its phenylalanine, the CDR3 spans 13 amino acids. Of all the DNA, just the CDR3 is kept, 39 bases in frame from base 1. About this clone: No antigen is known for it. No base-level quality is on record; no much larger clone is a single base apart.

Material: memory CD4+ T cells from blood. The sequence derives from an adult in good health and CMV-seronegative. Some clones in this sample may be carry-over from other donors' samples. The sequence joins TRBV6-4 to TRBJ1-1; TRBD1 is a possible D gene, resting on 5 matching bases. In nucleotide form, the sequence is TGTGCCAGCAGTGAAGGGCAGGGCACTGAAGCTTTCTTT. This is translated as CASSEGQGTEAFF.